The 21 T cell receptor beta chains below all came from one sample that was sequenced in a study of Graves' ophthalmopathy and Graves' hyperthyroidism. The authors amplified TCR beta CDR3 regions, and they did so from RNA transcripts for repertoire sequencing. HTBI primers were employed in first-round RT-PCR, then a second-round multiplex PCR followed. TCRdb ran MiXCR on the multiplex PCR reads and lists one entry per CDR3 protein. This sample has hundreds of thousands of distinct CDR3 sequences; around 20% occur once, and the top ten carry 2.5% to 3.5%. Sequencing used peripheral blood. The origin of the receptors is a woman aged 18-29 years with stable Graves' hyperthyroidism.

This clonotype has ten or more counts. The CDR3 sequence is CASSYFWDEQYF. As DNA, the CDR3 is TGTGCCAGCAGTTACTTCTGGGACGAGCAGTACTTC. The chain joins TRBV6-2 or TRBV6-3 to TRBJ2-7; no reliable D call. V shed 1 base and J shed 5 bases, with 6 bases lying between them. Looked up from germline, CDR1 is MNHEY and CDR2 is SVGEGT. This CDR3 contains 12 residues.

The rearrangement joins TRBV6-1 to TRBJ1-2, with TRBD1 identical over 9 bases. This CDR3 spans 12 amino acids. Germline V gene lookup returns CDR1 MNHNS and CDR2 SASEGT. V gave up 10 bases and J gave up 6 bases; unmatched junction bases: 6. The CDR3 protein is CATTDRGHGYTF. CDR3 sequence (DNA): TGTGCCACCACGGACAGGGGTCATGGCTACACCTTC.

V usage is TRBV28 and J usage is TRBJ2-2; D might be TRBD2 (5 bases). V shed 3 bases and J shed 3 bases, with 8 bases lying between them. Germline CDR1 is MDHEN and CDR2 is SYDVKM. CDR3 length equals 14 residues. Here the CDR3 DNA reads TGTGCCAGCAGTTTTGAGGGTTACACCGGGGAGCTGTTTTTT. It specifies CASSFEGYTGELFF.

The sample holds a few counts of this clonotype. The chain employs TRBV19 and TRBJ2-5, with TRBD2 matching over 10 bases. The CDR3 runs 14 residues. Per the germline V gene, CDR1 is LNHDA and CDR2 is SQIVND (reference sequence). V gave up 9 bases and J gave up 3 bases; unmatched junction bases: 7. The CDR3 DNA is TGTGCCAGCCCGGGACTAGCGCCGAAAGAGACCCAGTACTTC. Amino acid sequence: CASPGLAPKETQYF.

This clonotype turned up a few times. This chain connects TRBV11-1 to TRBJ2-3; D is ambiguous. CDR1 and CDR2 (germline): SGHAT, FQDESV (reference sequence). Trimming shortened V by 4 bases and J by 2 bases, and 10 bases separated the two germline ends. CDR3 length equals 14 residues. CDR3 in DNA: TGTGCCAGCAGCTCCCGACTTAACACAGATACGCAGTATTTT. This sequence encodes CASSSRLNTDTQYF.

This clonotype was observed a few times. CDR3 residues: CASSVGLAGGTGELFF. As DNA, the CDR3 is TGTGCCAGCAGCGTAGGACTAGCGGGAGGCACCGGGGAGCTGTTTTTT. The genes are TRBV9 and TRBJ2-2; 13 positions agree with TRBD2. This CDR3 is 16 amino acids long. After removal of 0 bases from V and 4 bases from J, the junction contained 0 bases not matched to a gene. Germline-derived CDR1 and CDR2 are SGDLS and YYNGEE.

In its sample, this clonotype was seen many times. The chain uses TRBV19 and TRBJ2-6, with a tentative D call TRBD1 (6 bases). V was pared by 7 bases and J by 0 bases, with 16 bases between. This CDR3 has 17 amino acids. Germline loops: CDR1 LNHDA, CDR2 SQIVND (reference sequence). The CDR3 region is CASKGGQLYSGANVLTF. Here the CDR3 DNA reads TGTGCCAGTAAAGGAGGACAGCTATACTCTGGGGCCAACGTCCTGACTTTC.

This clonotype has at least ten counts. Sequence at one end of the junction differs from germline and may be a read error. The chain joins TRBV5-1 to TRBJ1-1; tentative D call: TRBD1 (5 bases). This CDR3 has 14 residues. The germline V gene encodes CDR1 SGHRS and CDR2 YFSETQ. DNA of the CDR3: TGTGCCAGCAGTTTAGGGACGATGAACACTGAAGCTTTCTTT. The encoded protein is CASSLGTMNTEAFF.

This clonotype was counted many times. The rearrangement links TRBV2 to TRBJ2-2, with 9 bases identical to TRBD2. Germline V gene lookup returns CDR1 SNHLY and CDR2 FYNNEI. After removal of 2 bases from V and 4 bases from J, the junction contained 17 bases not matched to a gene. The CDR3 totals 20 residues. The DNA for the CDR3 is TGTGCCAGCAGTGAACGGACGACGGGTCTAGCGGGATGGTCCACCGGGGAGCTGTTTTTT. This gives the protein CASSERTTGLAGWSTGELFF.

This clonotype was observed many times. V and J are TRBV30 and TRBJ2-7, with TRBD2 matching over 10 bases. CDR1 is GTSNPN and CDR2 is SVGIG in the germline V gene (reference sequence). This CDR3 spans 14 amino acids. The J segment lost 2 bases and the V segment lost 4 bases, leaving 5 bases of the junction unmatched. DNA of the CDR3: TGTGCCTGGACTAGCGGGAGTGGCGCCTACGAGCAGTACTTC. This gives the protein CAWTSGSGAYEQYF.

The gene calls are TRBV11-2 and TRBJ1-1; D perhaps matches TRBD1 (5 bases). With 6 bases removed from V and 1 base from J, the gap between germline ends came to 15 bases. The CDR3 contains 15 residues. CDR1 is SGHAT, CDR2 FQNNGV, per germline. The CDR3 nucleotides read TGTGCCAGCAGAAAAGTCCAGGGCCAGAACACTGAAGCTTTCTTT. This gives the protein CASRKVQGQNTEAFF.

The chain couples TRBV9 to TRBJ2-7; TRBD2 might be the D (5 bases). Trimming left V 0 bases short and J 2 bases short, with 12 bases between. The CDR3 is 15 amino acids. The germline gives CDR1 SGDLS, CDR2 YYNGEE. The CDR3 DNA sequence: TGTGCCAGCAGCGTAGGAATAGGGAGAACCTACGAGCAGTACTTC. Its translation is CASSVGIGRTYEQYF.

In its sample, this clonotype was seen a few times. The chain recombines TRBV10-3 with TRBJ2-5; D may be TRBD2 (5 bases). The CDR3 has 14 residues. Trimming stripped 6 bases from V and 5 bases from J, with 16 bases between. Germline assignment: CDR1 ENHRY and CDR2 SYGVKD. The CDR3 sequence is CAIRSSTSGETQYF. As DNA, the CDR3 is TGTGCCATCAGGTCGTCGACATCGGGGGAGACCCAGTACTTC.

This clonotype was recorded at least ten times. The chain employs TRBV11-2 and TRBJ2-5; D possibly matches TRBD1 or TRBD2 (5 bases each). Germline V gene data show CDR1 as SGHAT and CDR2 as FQNNGV. V lost 0 bases, J lost 5 bases, and 7 bases lay in between. The CDR3 covers 13 residues. The CDR3: CASSLEWGETQYF. DNA for the CDR3: TGTGCCAGCAGCTTAGAGTGGGGGGAGACCCAGTACTTC.

The V call is TRBV19, the J call TRBJ2-5; TRBD2 matches at 9 bases. Germline V CDR1 and CDR2: LNHDA, SQIVND (reference sequence). The CDR3 loop spans 14 amino acids. J lost 3 bases, V lost 8 bases, and 7 bases had no gene match. The CDR3 spells CASAGGGAEETQYF. CDR3 nucleotide sequence: TGTGCCAGTGCGGGGGGGGGCGCGGAAGAGACCCAGTACTTC.

The sample holds many counts of this clonotype. The chain recombines TRBV24-1 with TRBJ2-5, with unresolved D. The CDR3 loop spans 15 amino acids. The V gene's germline CDR1 is KGHDR and CDR2 SFDVKD. V lost 3 bases to trimming and J lost 4 bases, with 14 bases between them. CDR3 sequence: CATSDRSAGPETQYF. CDR3 nucleotide sequence: TGTGCCACCAGTGATCGATCAGCCGGACCAGAGACCCAGTACTTC.

About this clonotype itself: One base away lies a much larger clone, so this may be a sequencing read error. The chain employs TRBV15 and TRBJ1-5, with D perhaps TRBD1 (6 bases). Germline V gene sequence: CDR1 LNHNV, CDR2 YYDKDF (reference sequence). This CDR3 spans 16 amino acids. For the CDR3, the DNA is TGTGCCATCAGCAGAGCGGGGACATATAGCAATCAGCCCCAGCATTTT. Protein sequence: CAISRAGTYSNQPQHF.

This clonotype was picked up many times. J is TRBJ2-7 and V is TRBV20-1; D is possibly TRBD1 (6 bases). Germline assignment: CDR1 DFQATT and CDR2 SNEGSKA (reference sequence). The V and J ends lost 4 bases and 2 bases respectively, with 12 bases between them. The CDR3 is made up of 13 amino acids. The CDR3 region has the DNA TGCAGTGCTATGGACAGAGAACCCTACGAGCAGTACTTC. Residues: CSAMDREPYEQYF.

This clonotype appeared many times. This chain uses TRBV11-2 with TRBJ2-5, with D tentatively TRBD2 (5 bases). CDR3 length: 14 amino acids. With 5 bases removed from V and 3 bases from J, the gap between germline ends came to 13 bases. Per the germline V gene, CDR1 is SGHAT and CDR2 is FQNNGV. The chain's CDR3 is CASSGTGSKETQYF. DNA of the CDR3: TGTGCCAGCAGCGGCACGGGATCAAAAGAGACCCAGTACTTC.

There are many counts of this clonotype. The V and J genes are TRBV6-1 and TRBJ2-6; TRBD2 matches at 10 bases. Germline CDR1 and CDR2: MNHNS and SASEGT. CDR3 size: 14 residues. Losses at the gene ends were 1 base for V and 10 bases for J; bases not matched to a gene: 1. This CDR3 reads CASSEELAGNVLTF. CDR3 bases: TGTGCCAGCAGTGAAGAACTAGCGGGGAACGTCCTGACTTTC.

Concerning this clonotype itself: A much larger clone sits a single nucleotide away, making a read error possible. This chain uses TRBV14 with TRBJ1-6; D gene unclear. The CDR3 spans 13 residues. V dropped 1 base and J dropped 15 bases, with 13 bases sitting between them. CDR1 SGHDN and CDR2 FVKESK come from the germline V gene. The chain's CDR3 is CASSQVHSGDLHF. The DNA for the CDR3 is TGTGCCAGCAGCCAAGTCCACAGCGGGGACCTCCACTTT.